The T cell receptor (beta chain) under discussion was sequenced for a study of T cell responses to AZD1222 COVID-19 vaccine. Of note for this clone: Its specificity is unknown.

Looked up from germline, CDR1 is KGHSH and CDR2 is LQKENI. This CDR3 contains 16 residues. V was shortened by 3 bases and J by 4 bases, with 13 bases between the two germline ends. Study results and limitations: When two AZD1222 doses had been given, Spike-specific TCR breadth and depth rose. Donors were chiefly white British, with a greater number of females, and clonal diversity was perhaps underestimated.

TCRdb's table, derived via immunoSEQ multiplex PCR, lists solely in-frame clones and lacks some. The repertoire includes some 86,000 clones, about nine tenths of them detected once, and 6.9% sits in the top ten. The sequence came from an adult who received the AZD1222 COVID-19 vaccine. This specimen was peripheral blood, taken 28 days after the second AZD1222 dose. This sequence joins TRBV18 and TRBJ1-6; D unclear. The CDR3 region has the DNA TGTGCCAGCTCACCCACCCCCGCGGGGTATAATTCACCCCTCCACTTT. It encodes CASSPTPAGYNSPLHF.